One sample yielded the 19 T cell receptor beta chains listed below, sequenced in a study of cytomegalovirus exposure and HLA in healthy donors. The PCR had 60 Vbeta and 13 Jbeta primers. Clones were sequenced by immunoSEQ multiplex PCR, and TCRdb holds only the in-frame ones, with some missing. The data hold 120,000 or so clones, with under 80% observed a single time. Material for sequencing was PBMCs. These receptors originate from a man in his 60s in good health and CMV-seropositive.

The chain employs TRBV5-1 and TRBJ2-3; TRBD2 matches at 10 bases. J was trimmed by 3 bases and V by 1 base; bases with no gene match: 5. Germline V gene sequence: CDR1 SGHRS, CDR2 YFSETQ. This CDR3 region has 16 residues. The CDR3 sequence: CASSLYGLAVTDTQYF. The CDR3 nucleotides read TGCGCCAGCAGCTTGTACGGACTAGCGGTGACAGATACGCAGTATTTT.

The chain carries TRBV6-1 and TRBJ2-2, with a weak D call TRBD1 (6 bases). Trimming left V 7 bases short and J 0 bases short, with 9 bases between. Germline V CDR1 and CDR2: MNHNS, SASEGT. This CDR3 has 14 amino acids. DNA of the CDR3: TGTGCCAGCATTGGGGGCGCGAACACCGGGGAGCTGTTTTTT. This encodes CASIGGANTGELFF.

The gene calls are TRBV5-6 and TRBJ1-2; 7 bases agree with TRBD1. The CDR3 totals 14 residues. The ends lost 4 bases at V and 4 bases at J; junction bases unmatched: 7. Germline V gene data show CDR1 as SGHDT and CDR2 as YYEEEE. The CDR3 region has the DNA TGTGCCAGCAGCCGTCGACAGGGCTCCTATGGCTACACCTTC. It is translated as CASSRRQGSYGYTF.

This clone came up once. The chain has TRBV27 and TRBJ2-3, with 7 bases matching TRBD2. The CDR3 is 17 amino acids. CDR1 MNHEY and CDR2 SMNVEV come from the germline V gene (reference sequence). V shed 5 bases and J 4 bases; nucleotides not matched to a gene: 15. This chain's CDR3 is CASSLPPGGSGADTQYF. The CDR3 coding sequence is TGTGCCAGCAGTCTCCCCCCCGGCGGGAGTGGAGCAGATACGCAGTATTTT.

This chain connects TRBV5-1 to TRBJ2-3; D possibly corresponds to TRBD2 (7 bases). Between the trimmed V and J ends, which lost 4 bases and 4 bases, there was a span of 16 bases. The CDR3 loop spans 15 amino acids. Germline assignment: CDR1 SGHRS and CDR2 YFSETQ. CDR3: CASSLTGREPDTQYF. The DNA for the CDR3 is TGCGCCAGCAGCCTCACAGGGAGGGAACCAGATACGCAGTATTTT.

The CDR3 nucleotides read TGTGCCAGCAGCCCGGACACCTCGAACACTGAAGCTTTCTTT. Translated: CASSPDTSNTEAFF. This chain connects TRBV5-5 to TRBJ1-1; tentative D call: TRBD1 (5 bases). Trimming stripped 4 bases from V and 1 base from J, with 11 bases between. The CDR3 has 14 residues. Germline CDR1 and CDR2: SGHKS and YYEKEE (reference sequence).

This chain links TRBV6-5 with TRBJ1-5, with D possibly being TRBD1 (6 bases). The CDR3 loop spans 14 amino acids. V dropped 5 bases and J dropped 3 bases, with 11 bases sitting between them. From germline, CDR1 is MNHEY and CDR2 SVGAGI. The CDR3 DNA follows: TGTGCCAGCAGTGACGGACAGTACAATCAGCCCCAGCATTTT. This sequence encodes CASSDGQYNQPQHF.

The V gene is TRBV30, the J gene TRBJ2-3, with 7 bases aligning to TRBD2. From germline, CDR1 is GTSNPN and CDR2 SVGIG (reference sequence). The CDR3 length is 18 residues. The V gene end was trimmed by 1 base and the J gene end by 0 bases; junction bases not matched to a gene: 13. The DNA for the CDR3 is TGTGCCTGGAGTGCTCCCTTAGCGGGCCTTTATAGCACAGATACGCAGTATTTT. Its translation is CAWSAPLAGLYSTDTQYF.

V is TRBV30 and J is TRBJ1-1; D not resolved. V was cut by 4 bases and J by 1 base, with 10 bases left in between. This CDR3 contains 13 residues. Germline assignment: CDR1 GTSNPN and CDR2 SVGIG (reference sequence). In DNA form, the CDR3 reads TGTGCCTGGACCAAAGCTCGGAACACTGAAGCTTTCTTT. It codes for CAWTKARNTEAFF.

The chain carries TRBV11-1 and TRBJ2-5, with TRBD1 matching 9 bases. With the DNA end fitting TRBJ2-7 better, the J assignment may be wrong. Germline values: CDR1 SGHAT, CDR2 FQDESV (reference sequence). This CDR3 spans 15 amino acids. The chain's CDR3 is CASSPPGTGRDEQYF. The CDR3 coding sequence is TGTGCCAGCAGCCCACCTGGGACAGGGCGGGACGAGCAGTACTTC.

V is TRBV6-1 and J is TRBJ1-5; 7 nucleotides line up with TRBD1. This CDR3 has 16 amino acids. Germline V gives CDR1 MNHNS, CDR2 SASEGT. V shed 4 bases and J 3 bases; nucleotides not matched to a gene: 9. The CDR3 sequence: CASSGMRGLFNQPQHF. CDR3 DNA sequence: TGTGCCAGCAGTGGAATGAGGGGGCTCTTCAATCAGCCCCAGCATTTT.

The chain couples TRBV6-4 to TRBJ1-6; the D is unclear. In germline, CDR1 is MRHNA, CDR2 SNTAGT. V lost 0 bases to trimming and J lost 9 bases, with 6 bases between them. There are 13 residues in the CDR3. The CDR3 protein is CASSDSEISPLHF. The CDR3 DNA reads TGTGCCAGCAGTGACTCGGAGATTTCACCCCTCCACTTT.

The V call is TRBV28, the J call TRBJ1-2, with TRBD1 matching 9 bases. The CDR3 length is 14 residues. Germline V lookup: CDR1 MDHEN, CDR2 SYDVKM. With V trimmed by 6 bases and J by 7 bases, 9 bases remained unmatched. The CDR3 is CASRIVQGAGGYTF. CDR3 coding DNA: TGTGCCAGCAGGATAGTACAGGGGGCCGGTGGCTACACCTTC.

This clone occurred once. This chain joins TRBV27 and TRBJ2-2, with 7 bases aligning to TRBD1. With 8 bases clipped from V and 1 base from J, the junction kept 4 bases outside the gene matches. The CDR3 consists of 14 residues. The V gene's germline CDR1 is MNHEY and CDR2 SMNVEV (reference sequence). This CDR3 reads CASLRDRNTGELFF. The CDR3 DNA is TGTGCCAGCCTCCGGGACAGGAACACCGGGGAGCTGTTTTTT.

The CDR3 coding sequence is TGTGCCACCAGCAATCGGGAGCCGCGTAAAGAGACCCAGTACTTC. Amino acid sequence: CATSNREPRKETQYF. This chain uses TRBV15 with TRBJ2-5; tentatively, D is TRBD2 (6 bases). Deletions cut 4 bases from V and 3 bases from J, with 15 bases between. This CDR3 is 15 amino acids long. The germline gives CDR1 LNHNV, CDR2 YYDKDF (reference sequence).

The rearrangement joins TRBV5-1 to TRBJ2-1; 7 nucleotides line up with TRBD2. The CDR3 covers 15 residues. In germline, CDR1 is SGHRS, CDR2 YFSETQ. Germline trimming cut 4 bases from V and 6 bases from J; bases unmatched to any gene: 10. CDR3 region: CASSAKLAPSNEQFF. CDR3 coding DNA: TGCGCCAGCAGCGCGAAACTAGCGCCTAGCAATGAGCAGTTCTTC.

This clone appeared a single time. The gene calls are TRBV4-1 and TRBJ1-3; D is possibly TRBD1 (5 bases). The CDR3 consists of 18 residues. Germline V gives CDR1 MGHRA, CDR2 YSYEKL. Trimming took off 2 bases at V and 0 bases at J, with 17 bases between the two ends. Here the CDR3 DNA reads TGCGCCAGCAGCCAAACGCCGGGGGGGGTGAACTCTGGAAACACCATATATTTT. Protein: CASSQTPGGVNSGNTIYF.

The V and J genes are TRBV2 and TRBJ1-5; the D is unclear. Germline V lookup: CDR1 SNHLY, CDR2 FYNNEI. This CDR3 is built from 14 residues. Trimming stripped 8 bases from V and 5 bases from J, with 16 bases between. The CDR3 DNA is TGTGCCAGCGAAATGGGCGAGGGCTATCAGCCCCAGCATTTT. It is translated as CASEMGEGYQPQHF.

V gene TRBV28 combines with J gene TRBJ1-3; 10 bases align to TRBD1. CDR1 and CDR2 (germline): MDHEN, SYDVKM. V lost 6 bases and J lost 5; bases outside the gene matches: 10. The CDR3 sequence is 16 residues long. The CDR3 loop reads CASSLILDRGRNTIYF. The CDR3 region has the DNA TGTGCCAGCAGCCTCATTCTGGACAGGGGGAGAAACACCATATATTTT.